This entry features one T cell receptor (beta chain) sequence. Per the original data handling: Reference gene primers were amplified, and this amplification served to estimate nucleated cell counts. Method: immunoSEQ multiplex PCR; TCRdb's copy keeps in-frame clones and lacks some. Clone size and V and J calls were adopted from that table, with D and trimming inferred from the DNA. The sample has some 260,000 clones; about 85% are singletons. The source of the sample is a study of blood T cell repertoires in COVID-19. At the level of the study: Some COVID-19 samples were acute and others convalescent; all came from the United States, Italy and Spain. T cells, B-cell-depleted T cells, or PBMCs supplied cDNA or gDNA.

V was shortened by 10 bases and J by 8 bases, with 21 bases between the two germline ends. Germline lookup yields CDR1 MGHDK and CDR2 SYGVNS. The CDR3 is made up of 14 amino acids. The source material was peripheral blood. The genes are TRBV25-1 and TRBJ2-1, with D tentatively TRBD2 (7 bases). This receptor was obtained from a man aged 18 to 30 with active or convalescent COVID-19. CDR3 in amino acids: CATRRGGAVDEQFF. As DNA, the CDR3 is TGTGCCACCCGAAGAGGGGGGGCTGTCGATGAGCAGTTCTTC.